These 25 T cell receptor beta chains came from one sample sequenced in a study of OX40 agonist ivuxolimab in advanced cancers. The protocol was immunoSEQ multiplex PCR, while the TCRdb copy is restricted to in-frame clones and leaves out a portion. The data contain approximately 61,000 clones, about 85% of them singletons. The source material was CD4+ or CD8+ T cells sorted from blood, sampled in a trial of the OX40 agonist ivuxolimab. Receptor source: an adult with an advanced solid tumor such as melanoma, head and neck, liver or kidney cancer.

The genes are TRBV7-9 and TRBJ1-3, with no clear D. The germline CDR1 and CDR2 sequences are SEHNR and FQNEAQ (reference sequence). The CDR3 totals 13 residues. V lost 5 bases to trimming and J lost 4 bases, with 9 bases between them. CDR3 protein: CASSLGEGNTIYF. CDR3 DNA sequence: TGTGCCAGCAGCCTTGGTGAGGGAAACACCATATATTTT.

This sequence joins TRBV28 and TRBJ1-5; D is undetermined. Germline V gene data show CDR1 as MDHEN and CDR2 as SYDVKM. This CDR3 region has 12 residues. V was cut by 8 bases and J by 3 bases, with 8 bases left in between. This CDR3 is CASLSANQPQHF. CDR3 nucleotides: TGTGCCAGCCTCTCAGCCAATCAGCCCCAGCATTTT.

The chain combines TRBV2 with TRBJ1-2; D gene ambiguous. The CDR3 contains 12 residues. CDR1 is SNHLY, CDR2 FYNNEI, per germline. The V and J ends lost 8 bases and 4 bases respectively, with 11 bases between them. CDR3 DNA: TGTGCCAGCCCCGAAGGGCGCTATGGCTACACCTTC. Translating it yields CASPEGRYGYTF.

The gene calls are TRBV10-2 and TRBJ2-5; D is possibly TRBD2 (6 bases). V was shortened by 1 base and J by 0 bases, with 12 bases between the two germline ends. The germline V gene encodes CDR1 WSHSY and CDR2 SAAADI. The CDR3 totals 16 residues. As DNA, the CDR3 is TGCGCCAGCAGTGAGTTGGACTACCTGTACCAAGAGACCCAGTACTTC. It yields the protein CASSELDYLYQETQYF.

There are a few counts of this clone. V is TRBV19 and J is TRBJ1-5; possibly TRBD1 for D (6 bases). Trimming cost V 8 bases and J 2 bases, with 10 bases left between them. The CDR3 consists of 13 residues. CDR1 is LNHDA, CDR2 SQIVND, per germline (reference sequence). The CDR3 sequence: CASSQGRNQPQHF. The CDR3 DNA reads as TGTGCCAGTTCACAGGGACGCAATCAGCCCCAGCATTTT. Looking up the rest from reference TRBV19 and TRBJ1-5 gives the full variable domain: DGGITQSPKYLFRKEGQNVTLSCEQNLNHDAMYWYRQDPGQGLRLIYYSQIVNDFQKGDIAEGYSVSREKKESFPLTVTSAQKNPTAFYLCASSQGRNQPQHFGDGTRLSIL.

Written as DNA, the CDR3 is TGTGCCAGCTCTCTCGGCGGGAACTATGGCTACACCTTC. Translation: CASSLGGNYGYTF. The V and J genes are TRBV2 and TRBJ1-2; no definite D call. This CDR3 region has 13 residues. The V gene lost 8 bases and the J gene lost 2 bases, with 12 bases spanning the gap. CDR1 is SNHLY and CDR2 is FYNNEI in the germline V gene.

CDR3 DNA: TGTGCCAGCACCTTAACTAGCGGGACCAACTACGAGCAGTACTTC. This gives the protein CASTLTSGTNYEQYF. The genes are TRBV6-6 and TRBJ2-7; TRBD2 agrees at 10 bases. V shed 7 bases, J shed 3 bases, and the junction held 9 bases outside the gene matches. The germline V gene has CDR1 MNHNY and CDR2 SVGAGI (reference sequence). The CDR3 totals 15 residues.

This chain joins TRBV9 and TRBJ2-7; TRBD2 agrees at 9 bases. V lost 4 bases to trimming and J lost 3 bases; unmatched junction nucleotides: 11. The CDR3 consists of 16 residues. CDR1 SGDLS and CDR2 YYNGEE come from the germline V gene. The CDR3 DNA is TGTGCCAGCAGCCCCCGAGGAGCGGGAGGTTTCTACGAGCAGTACTTC. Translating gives CASSPRGAGGFYEQYF.

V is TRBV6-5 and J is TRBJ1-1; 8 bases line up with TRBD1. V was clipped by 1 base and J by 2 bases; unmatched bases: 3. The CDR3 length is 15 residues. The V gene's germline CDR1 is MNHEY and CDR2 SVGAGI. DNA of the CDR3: TGTGCCAGCAGTTACTGGACAGGGAGAAACACTGAAGCTTTCTTT. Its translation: CASSYWTGRNTEAFF.

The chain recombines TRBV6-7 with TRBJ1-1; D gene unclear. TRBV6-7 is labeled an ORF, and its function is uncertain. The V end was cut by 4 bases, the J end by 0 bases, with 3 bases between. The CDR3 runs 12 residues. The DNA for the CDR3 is TGTGCCAGCAGTTTAATGAACACTGAAGCTTTCTTT. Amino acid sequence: CASSLMNTEAFF.

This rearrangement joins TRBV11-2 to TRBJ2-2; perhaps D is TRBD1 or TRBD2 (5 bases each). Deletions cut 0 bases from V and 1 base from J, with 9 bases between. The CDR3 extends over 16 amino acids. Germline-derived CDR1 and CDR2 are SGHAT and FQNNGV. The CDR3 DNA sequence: TGTGCCAGCAGCTTAGACGGGGCTTGGAACACCGGGGAGCTGTTTTTT. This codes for CASSLDGAWNTGELFF.

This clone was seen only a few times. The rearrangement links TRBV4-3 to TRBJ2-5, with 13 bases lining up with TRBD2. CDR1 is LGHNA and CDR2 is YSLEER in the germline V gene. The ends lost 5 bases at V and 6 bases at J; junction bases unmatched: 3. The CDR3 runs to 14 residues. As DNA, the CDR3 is TGCGCCAGCAGCGGACTAGCGGGAGATCAGACCCAGTACTTC. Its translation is CASSGLAGDQTQYF.

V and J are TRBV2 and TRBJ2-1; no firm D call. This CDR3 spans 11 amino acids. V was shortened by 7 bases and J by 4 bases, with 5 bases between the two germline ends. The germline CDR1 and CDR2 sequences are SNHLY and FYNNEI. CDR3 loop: CASTRYNEQFF. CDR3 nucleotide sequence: TGTGCCAGCACTCGGTACAATGAGCAGTTCTTC.

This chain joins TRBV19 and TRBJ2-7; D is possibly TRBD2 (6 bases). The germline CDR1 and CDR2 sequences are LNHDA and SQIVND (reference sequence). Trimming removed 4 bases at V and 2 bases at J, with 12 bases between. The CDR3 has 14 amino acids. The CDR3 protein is CASSRLAGTYEQYF. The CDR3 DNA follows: TGTGCCAGTAGTAGGCTGGCGGGGACCTACGAGCAGTACTTC.

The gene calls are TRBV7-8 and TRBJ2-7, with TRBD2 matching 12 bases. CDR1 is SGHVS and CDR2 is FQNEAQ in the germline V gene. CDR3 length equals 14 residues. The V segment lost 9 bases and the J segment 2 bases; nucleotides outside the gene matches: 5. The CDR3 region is CASRLAGATYEQYF. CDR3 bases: TGTGCCAGTAGACTAGCGGGAGCGACCTACGAGCAGTACTTC.

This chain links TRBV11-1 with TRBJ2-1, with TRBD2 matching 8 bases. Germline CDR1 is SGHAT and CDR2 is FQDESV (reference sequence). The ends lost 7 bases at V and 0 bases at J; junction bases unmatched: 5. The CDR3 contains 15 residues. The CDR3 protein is CASTLGGGSYNEQFF. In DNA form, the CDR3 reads TGTGCCAGCACCCTCGGGGGGGGCTCCTACAATGAGCAGTTCTTC.

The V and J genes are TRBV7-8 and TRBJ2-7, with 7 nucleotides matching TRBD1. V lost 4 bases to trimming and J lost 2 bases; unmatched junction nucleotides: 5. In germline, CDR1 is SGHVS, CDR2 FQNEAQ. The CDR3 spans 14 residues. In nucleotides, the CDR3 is TGTGCCAGCAGCTGGACAGGTGGGGCCTACGAGCAGTACTTC. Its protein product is CASSWTGGAYEQYF.

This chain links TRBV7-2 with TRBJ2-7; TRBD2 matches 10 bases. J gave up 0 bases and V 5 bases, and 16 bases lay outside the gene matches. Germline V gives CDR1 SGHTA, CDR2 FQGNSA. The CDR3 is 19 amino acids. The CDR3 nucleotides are TGTGCCAGCAGCCCCCGGCGGCTAGCGGGAGCGACTAGCTCCTACGAGCAGTACTTC. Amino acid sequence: CASSPRRLAGATSSYEQYF.

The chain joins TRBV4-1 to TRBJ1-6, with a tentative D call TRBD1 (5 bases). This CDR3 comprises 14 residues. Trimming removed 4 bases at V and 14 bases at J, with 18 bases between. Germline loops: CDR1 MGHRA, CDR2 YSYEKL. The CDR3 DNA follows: TGCGCCAGCAGCCGGGGTGTGCCCCAAGGGGCCCTCCACTTT. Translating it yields CASSRGVPQGALHF.

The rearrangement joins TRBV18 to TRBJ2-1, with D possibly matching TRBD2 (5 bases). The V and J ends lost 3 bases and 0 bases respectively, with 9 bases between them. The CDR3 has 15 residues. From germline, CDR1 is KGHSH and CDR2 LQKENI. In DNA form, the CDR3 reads TGTGCCAGCTCACCCGGGGTGGGCTCCTACAATGAGCAGTTCTTC. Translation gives CASSPGVGSYNEQFF.

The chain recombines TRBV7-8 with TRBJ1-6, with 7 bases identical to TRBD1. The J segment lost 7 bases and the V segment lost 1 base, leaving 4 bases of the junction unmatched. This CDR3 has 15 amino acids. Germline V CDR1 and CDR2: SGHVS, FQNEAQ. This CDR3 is CASSLEGQSNSPLHF. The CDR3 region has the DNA TGTGCCAGCAGCTTAGAGGGACAGAGCAATTCACCCCTCCACTTT.

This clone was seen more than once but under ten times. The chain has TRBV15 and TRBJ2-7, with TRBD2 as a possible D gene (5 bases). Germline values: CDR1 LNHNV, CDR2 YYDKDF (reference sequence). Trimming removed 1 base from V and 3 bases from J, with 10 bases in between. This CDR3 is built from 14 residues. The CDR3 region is CATSRAGGNYEQYF. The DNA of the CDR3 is TGTGCCACCAGCAGAGCCGGAGGAAACTACGAGCAGTACTTC.

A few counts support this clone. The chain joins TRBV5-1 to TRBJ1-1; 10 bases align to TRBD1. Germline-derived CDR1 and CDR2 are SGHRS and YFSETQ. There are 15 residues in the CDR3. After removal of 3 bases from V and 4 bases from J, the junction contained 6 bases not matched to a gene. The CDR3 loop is CASSWDRGGGTEAFF. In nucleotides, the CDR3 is TGCGCCAGCAGCTGGGACAGGGGAGGTGGCACTGAAGCTTTCTTT.

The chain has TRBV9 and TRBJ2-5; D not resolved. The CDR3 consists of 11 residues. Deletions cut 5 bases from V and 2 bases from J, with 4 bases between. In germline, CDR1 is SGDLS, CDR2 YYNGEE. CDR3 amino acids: CASSRQETQYF. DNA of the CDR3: TGTGCCAGCAGTAGACAAGAGACCCAGTACTTC.

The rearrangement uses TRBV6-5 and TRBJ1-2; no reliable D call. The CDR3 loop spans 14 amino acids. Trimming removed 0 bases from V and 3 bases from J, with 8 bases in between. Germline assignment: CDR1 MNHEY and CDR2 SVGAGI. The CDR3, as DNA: TGTGCCAGCAGTTACTCCCGGGCCGACTATGGCTACACCTTC. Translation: CASSYSRADYGYTF.